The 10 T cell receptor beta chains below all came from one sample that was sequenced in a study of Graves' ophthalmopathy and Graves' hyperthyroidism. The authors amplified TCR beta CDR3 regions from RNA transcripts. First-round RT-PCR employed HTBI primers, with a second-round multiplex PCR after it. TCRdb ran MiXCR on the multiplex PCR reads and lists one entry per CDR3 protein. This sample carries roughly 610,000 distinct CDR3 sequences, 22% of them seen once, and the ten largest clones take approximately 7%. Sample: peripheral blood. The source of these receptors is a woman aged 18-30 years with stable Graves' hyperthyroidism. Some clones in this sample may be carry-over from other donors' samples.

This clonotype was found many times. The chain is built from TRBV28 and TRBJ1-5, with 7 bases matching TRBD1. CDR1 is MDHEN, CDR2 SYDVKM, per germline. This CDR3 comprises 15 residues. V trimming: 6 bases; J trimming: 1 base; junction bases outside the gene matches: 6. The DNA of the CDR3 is TGTGCCAGCAGCCTGATACAGGGGAGCAATCAGCCCCAGCATTTT. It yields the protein CASSLIQGSNQPQHF. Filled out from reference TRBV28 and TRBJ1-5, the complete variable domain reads DVKVTQSSRYLVKRTGEKVFLECVQDMDHENMFWYRQDPGLGLRLIYFSYDVKMKEKGDIPEGYSVSREKKERFSLILESASTNQTSMYLCASSLIQGSNQPQHFGDGTRLSIL.

The CDR3 reads CASSSGGAHTKVHF. In DNA form, the CDR3 reads TGTGCCAGCAGTTCAGGGGGGGCCCACACCAAAGTTCACTTT. The J gene is TRBJ1-6, the V gene TRBV28; 7 bases are a match to TRBD1. V lost 4 bases, J lost 19 bases, and 16 bases stayed unmatched. CDR1 and CDR2 from the germline V gene are MDHEN and SYDVKM. This CDR3 contains 14 residues.

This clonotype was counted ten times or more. This CDR3 is CASSYGTPTEAFF. The CDR3 coding sequence is TGTGCCAGCAGCTACGGGACACCGACTGAAGCTTTCTTT. The chain is built from TRBV6-5 and TRBJ1-1, with a tentative D call TRBD1 (6 bases). The V gene lost 6 bases and the J gene lost 5 bases, with 13 bases spanning the gap. CDR1 and CDR2 (germline): MNHEY, SVGAGI. There are 13 residues in the CDR3.

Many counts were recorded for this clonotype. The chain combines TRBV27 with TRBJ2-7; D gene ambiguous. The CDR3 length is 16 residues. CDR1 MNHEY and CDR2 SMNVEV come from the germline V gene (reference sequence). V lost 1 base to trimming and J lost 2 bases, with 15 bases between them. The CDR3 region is CASSLLESTVPYEQYF. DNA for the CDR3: TGTGCCAGCAGTTTATTGGAGTCGACGGTCCCCTACGAGCAGTACTTC.

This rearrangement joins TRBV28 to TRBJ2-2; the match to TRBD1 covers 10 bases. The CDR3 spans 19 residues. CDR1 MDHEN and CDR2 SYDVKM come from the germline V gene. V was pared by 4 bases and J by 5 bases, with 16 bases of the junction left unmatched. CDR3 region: CASSYPNRQGAMETGELFF. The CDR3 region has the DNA TGTGCCAGCAGTTACCCCAATCGACAGGGGGCCATGGAAACCGGGGAGCTGTTTTTT.

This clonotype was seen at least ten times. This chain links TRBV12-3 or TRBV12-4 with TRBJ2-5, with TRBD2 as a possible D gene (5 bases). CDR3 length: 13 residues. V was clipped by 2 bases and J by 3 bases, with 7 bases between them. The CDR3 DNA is TGTGCCAGCAGTTTAACTAGAAAAGAGACCCAGTACTTC. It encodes CASSLTRKETQYF.

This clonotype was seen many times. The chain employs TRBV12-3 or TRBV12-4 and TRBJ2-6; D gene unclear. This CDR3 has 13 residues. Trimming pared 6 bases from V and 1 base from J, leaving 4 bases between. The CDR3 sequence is CASSLSGANVLTF. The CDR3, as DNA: TGTGCCAGCAGCCTGTCTGGGGCCAACGTCCTGACTTTC.

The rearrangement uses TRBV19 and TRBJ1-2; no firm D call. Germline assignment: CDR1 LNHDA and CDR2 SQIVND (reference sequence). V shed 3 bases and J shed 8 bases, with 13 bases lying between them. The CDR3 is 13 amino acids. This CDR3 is CASSIGGIGGYTF. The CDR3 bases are TGTGCCAGTAGTATCGGAGGGATTGGAGGCTACACCTTC.

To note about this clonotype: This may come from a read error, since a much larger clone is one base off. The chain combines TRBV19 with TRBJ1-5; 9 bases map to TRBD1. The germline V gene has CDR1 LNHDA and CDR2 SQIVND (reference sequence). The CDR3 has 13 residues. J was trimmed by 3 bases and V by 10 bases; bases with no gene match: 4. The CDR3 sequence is CATGTGSNQPQHF. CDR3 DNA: TGTGCCACGGGGACAGGGTCCAATCAGCCCCAGCATTTT. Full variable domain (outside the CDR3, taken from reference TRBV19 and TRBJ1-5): DGGITQSPKYLFRKEGQNVTLSCEQNLNHDAMYWYRQDPGQGLRLIYYSQIVNDFQKGDIAEGYSVSREKKESFPLTVTSAQKNPTAFYLCATGTGSNQPQHFGDGTRLSIL.

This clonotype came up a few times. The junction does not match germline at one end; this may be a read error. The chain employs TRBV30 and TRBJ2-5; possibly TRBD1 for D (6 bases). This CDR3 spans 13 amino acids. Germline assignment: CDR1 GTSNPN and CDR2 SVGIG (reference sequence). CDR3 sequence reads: CAWGVGGGETQYF. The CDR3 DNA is TGCGCCTGGGGCGTAGGGGGTGGAGAGACCCAGTACTTC.